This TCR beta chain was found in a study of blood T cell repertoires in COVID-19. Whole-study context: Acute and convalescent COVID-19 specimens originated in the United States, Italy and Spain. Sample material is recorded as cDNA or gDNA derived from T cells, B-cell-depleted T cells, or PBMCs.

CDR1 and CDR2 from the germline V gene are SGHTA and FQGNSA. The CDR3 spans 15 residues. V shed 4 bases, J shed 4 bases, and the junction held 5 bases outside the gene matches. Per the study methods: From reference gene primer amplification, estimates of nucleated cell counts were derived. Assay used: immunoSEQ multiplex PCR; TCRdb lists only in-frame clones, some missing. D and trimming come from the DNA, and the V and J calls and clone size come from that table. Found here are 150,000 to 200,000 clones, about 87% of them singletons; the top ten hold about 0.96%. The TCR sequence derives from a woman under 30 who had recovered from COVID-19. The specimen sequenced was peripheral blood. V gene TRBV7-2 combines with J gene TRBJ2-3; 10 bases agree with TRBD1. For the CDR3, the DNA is TGTGCCAGCAGCTCCAGACAGGGGGCTTCAGATACGCAGTATTTT. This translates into CASSSRQGASDTQYF.